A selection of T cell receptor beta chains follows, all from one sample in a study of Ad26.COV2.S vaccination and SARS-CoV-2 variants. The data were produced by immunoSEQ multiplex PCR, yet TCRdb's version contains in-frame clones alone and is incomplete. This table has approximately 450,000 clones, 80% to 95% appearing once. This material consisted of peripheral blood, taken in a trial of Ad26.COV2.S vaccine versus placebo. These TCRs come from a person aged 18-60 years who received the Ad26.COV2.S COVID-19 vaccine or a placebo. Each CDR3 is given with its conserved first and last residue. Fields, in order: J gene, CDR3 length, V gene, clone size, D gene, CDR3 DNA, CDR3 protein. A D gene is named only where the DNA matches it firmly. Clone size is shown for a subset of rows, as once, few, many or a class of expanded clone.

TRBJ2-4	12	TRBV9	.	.	TGTGCCAGCAGCCTAGAGTACGGACCTCAGTACTTC	CASSLEYGPQYF
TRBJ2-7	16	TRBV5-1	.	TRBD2	TGCGCCAGCAGAGCGGGACTAGCGGGAGGGCCATACGAGCAGTACTTC	CASRAGLAGGPYEQYF
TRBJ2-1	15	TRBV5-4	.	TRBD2	TGTGCCAGCAGCTTGGCCGGCGGGGGGGGCGGTGAGCAGTTCTTC	CASSLAGGGGGEQFF
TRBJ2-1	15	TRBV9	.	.	TGTGCCAGCAGCGTAGGACACAGCTCCTACAATGAGCAGTTCTTC	CASSVGHSSYNEQFF
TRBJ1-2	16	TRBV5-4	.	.	TGTGCCAGCAGCTTGGCGAGTGGTGGTCACGTTTATGGCTACACCTTC	CASSLASGGHVYGYTF
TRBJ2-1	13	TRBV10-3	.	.	TGTGCCATCAGTGAGATATCCTACAATGAGCAGTTCTTC	CAISEISYNEQFF
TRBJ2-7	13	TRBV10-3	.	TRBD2	TGTGCCATCAGTGGGACTAGCGTCAACGAGCAGTACTTC	CAISGTSVNEQYF
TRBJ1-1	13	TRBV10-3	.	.	TGTGCCATCAAAGGGTCAGAGAACACTGAAGCTTTCTTT	CAIKGSENTEAFF
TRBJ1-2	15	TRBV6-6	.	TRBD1	TGTGCCAGCAGTCCGCCTGGGACAGAGGGCTGGGGCTACACCTTC	CASSPPGTEGWGYTF
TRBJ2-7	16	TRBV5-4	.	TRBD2	TGTGCCAGCAGCTTGGAACCCCGGGGGGGCAAGCACGAGCAGTACTTC	CASSLEPRGGKHEQYF
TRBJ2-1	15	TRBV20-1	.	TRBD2	TGCAGTGCTAGTAGAGAGCGGGAGGGTTACAATGAGCAGTTCTTC	CSASREREGYNEQFF
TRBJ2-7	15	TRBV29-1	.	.	TGCAGCGTTGATTTTGGGACCAGGAGCTCCTACGAGCAGTACTTC	CSVDFGTRSSYEQYF
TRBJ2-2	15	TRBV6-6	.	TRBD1	TGTGCCAGCAGTTACTCCACAGGGGACACCGGGGAGCTGTTTTTT	CASSYSTGDTGELFF
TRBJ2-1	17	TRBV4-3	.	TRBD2	TGCGCCAGCAGCCAAGATCGGCTAGCGGGAGCCTACAATGAGCAGTTCTTC	CASSQDRLAGAYNEQFF
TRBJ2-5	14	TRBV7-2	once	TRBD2	TGTGCCAGCAGATCACTAGCGGCGCAAGAGACCCAGTACTTC	CASRSLAAQETQYF
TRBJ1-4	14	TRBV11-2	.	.	TGTGCCAGCAGCCCCCCCGCAACTAATGAAAAACTGTTTTTT	CASSPPATNEKLFF
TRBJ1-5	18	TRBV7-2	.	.	TGTGCCAGCAGCTTAGCGCGTTGGGGAGAATATAGCAATCAGCCCCAGCATTTT	CASSLARWGEYSNQPQHF
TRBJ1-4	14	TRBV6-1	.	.	TGTGCCAGCAGTGAACAAGGGGTCCGTGAAAAACTGTTTTTT	CASSEQGVREKLFF